This is a list of T cell receptor beta chains from one sample in a study of T-cell memory formation after mild COVID-19. TCRdb re-called the 5' RACE reads with MiXCR, one entry per CDR3 protein. The sample lists around 82,000 distinct CDR3 sequences; around 13% were seen once. The specimen was PBMCs or a T cell subset sorted from them (not recorded which). These receptors originate from a man aged 18 to 29 who had mild COVID-19 (a few samples of this study predate the infection). Cell type and time point are not known. Both conserved end residues are part of each CDR3. D genes are given only for firm matches. Some rows have no size entry. The others give once, few or many, or a class for an expanded clone.

CASSYLEVGAEAFF TGTGCCAGCAGTTACTTAGAGGTAGGAGCTGAAGCTTTCTTT - TRBV6-5 - 14 TRBJ1-1
CATPGTEDSTDTQYF TGTGCCACCCCCGGGACTGAAGATAGCACAGATACGCAGTATTTT - TRBV24-1 - 15 TRBJ2-3
CASSLLGGSYEQYF TGTGCCAGCAGCTTATTGGGGGGCTCCTACGAGCAGTACTTC few TRBV7-2 - 14 TRBJ2-7
CASSQDTDETQYF TGCGCCAGCAGCCAAGATACGGATGAGACCCAGTACTTC - TRBV4-3 - 13 TRBJ2-5
CASMQVRQSQPQHF TGTGCCAGCATGCAGGTTCGTCAGAGTCAGCCCCAGCATTTT few TRBV6-2/TRBV6-3 - 14 TRBJ1-5
CASSEGLGENIQYF TGTGCCAGCAGCGAGGGACTAGGGGAAAACATTCAGTACTTC - TRBV9 TRBD2 14 TRBJ2-4
CASSNSGQINYGYTF TGCGCCAGCAGCAACTCGGGCCAGATAAACTATGGCTACACCTTC - TRBV5-1 - 15 TRBJ1-2
CASSSGTGLGSNQPQHF TGTGCCAGCAGTTCCGGGACAGGTCTGGGGAGCAATCAGCCCCAGCATTTT - TRBV27 TRBD1 17 TRBJ1-5
CASSHLGENTEAFF TGTGCCAGCAGCCATCTTGGAGAGAACACTGAAGCTTTCTTT - TRBV4-2 - 14 TRBJ1-1
CASSYSRVDEKLFF TGTGCCAGCAGTTACAGCAGGGTCGATGAAAAACTGTTTTTT - TRBV6-5 - 14 TRBJ1-4
CSVDDGTSYEQYF TGCAGCGTTGACGATGGGACCTCCTACGAGCAGTACTTC many TRBV29-1 - 13 TRBJ2-7
CATSREKGVGQITDTQYF TGTGCCACCAGCAGAGAAAAAGGCGTGGGCCAGATCACAGATACGCAGTATTTT few TRBV15 - 18 TRBJ2-3
CASSSTSGANVLTF TGTGCCAGCAGTTCAACCTCTGGGGCCAACGTCCTGACTTTC - TRBV27 - 14 TRBJ2-6
CASSIASSTDTQYF TGTGCCAGTAGTATAGCGAGCTCCACAGATACGCAGTATTTT - TRBV19 - 14 TRBJ2-3
CASRGGSGGAAYNEQFF TGCGCCAGCCGCGGGGGGAGCGGGGGGGCGGCTTACAATGAGCAGTTCTTC - TRBV4-1 TRBD2 17 TRBJ2-1
CASREERGNYGYTF TGTGCCAGCAGAGAGGAAAGAGGGAACTATGGCTACACCTTC few TRBV7-8 - 14 TRBJ1-2